Listed below are T cell receptor beta chains from one sample, sequenced in a study of blood T cell repertoires in COVID-19. Assay: immunoSEQ multiplex PCR; the TCRdb copy retains only in-frame clones and omits some. Among 200,000 to 250,000 clones listed, approximately 81% were seen once. Sequenced input: peripheral blood. These receptors were obtained from a man aged 40-49 years with acute or convalescent COVID-19. The CDR3 runs from the conserved cysteine through the conserved F or W. D genes are given only for firm matches. Clone size appears in some rows only: once, few, many, or a class for an expanded clone.

J: TRBJ2-1; V: TRBV18; D: TRBD2; size: .; CDR3: CASSRYSGGSNNEQFF; DNA: TGTGCCAGCTCACGTTACAGCGGGGGAAGCAACAATGAGCAGTTCTTC
J: TRBJ1-6; V: TRBV18; D: TRBD1; size: .; CDR3: CASSSMTGINSPLHF; DNA: TGTGCCAGCTCATCGATGACAGGGATTAATTCACCCCTCCACTTT
J: TRBJ1-4; V: TRBV5-6; D: .; size: .; CDR3: CASRLGGGNEKLFF; DNA: TGTGCCAGCAGACTAGGGGGGGGAAATGAAAAACTGTTTTTT
J: TRBJ2-7; V: TRBV29-1; D: TRBD2; size: .; CDR3: CSAEGLAGGGEQYF; DNA: TGCAGCGCGGAGGGACTAGCGGGGGGCGGCGAGCAGTACTTC
J: TRBJ1-1; V: TRBV6-5; D: .; size: .; CDR3: CASGAGLGAFF; DNA: TGTGCCAGCGGAGCAGGGCTTGGGGCTTTCTTT
J: TRBJ2-1; V: TRBV5-8; D: .; size: .; CDR3: CASSPFGGGPDEQFF; DNA: TGTGCCAGCAGCCCCTTTGGCGGGGGCCCGGATGAGCAGTTCTTC
J: TRBJ2-7; V: TRBV3-1/TRBV3-2; D: TRBD2; size: .; CDR3: CASSLFGTSGDEQYF; DNA: TGTGCCAGCAGCCTCTTCGGGACTAGCGGCGACGAGCAGTACTTC
J: TRBJ1-1; V: TRBV2; D: TRBD1; size: .; CDR3: CASSRQGTNTEAFF; DNA: TGTGCCAGCAGTCGACAGGGTACGAACACTGAAGCTTTCTTT
J: TRBJ1-6; V: TRBV7-9; D: .; size: .; CDR3: CASSYDGGSPLHF; DNA: TGTGCCAGCAGCTATGATGGGGGCTCACCCCTCCACTTT
J: TRBJ1-2; V: TRBV5-1; D: .; size: .; CDR3: CASSEDNYGYTF; DNA: TGCGCCAGCAGCGAGGATAACTATGGCTACACCTTC
J: TRBJ2-5; V: TRBV10-3; D: TRBD1; size: .; CDR3: CAIRGTGAETQYF; DNA: TGTGCCATCAGGGGCACAGGGGCGGAGACCCAGTACTTC
J: TRBJ1-1; V: TRBV20-1; D: .; size: .; CDR3: CSAREPEAFF; DNA: TGCAGTGCTAGGGAGCCTGAAGCTTTCTTT
J: TRBJ1-5; V: TRBV28; D: TRBD1; size: .; CDR3: CASSPDRGQRNQPQHF; DNA: TGTGCCAGCAGCCCCGACAGGGGGCAAAGGAATCAGCCCCAGCATTTT
J: TRBJ1-6; V: TRBV6-2/TRBV6-3; D: .; size: once; CDR3: CASSYWSSGTLHF; DNA: TGTGCCAGCAGTTATTGGTCCTCGGGAACCCTCCACTTT
J: TRBJ2-5; V: TRBV30; D: TRBD2; size: .; CDR3: CAWSVRGGVKTQYF; DNA: TGTGCCTGGAGTGTACGGGGAGGGGTGAAGACCCAGTACTTC
J: TRBJ2-6; V: TRBV6-5; D: .; size: .; CDR3: CASSYSAGSGANVLTF; DNA: TGTGCCAGCAGTTACTCCGCAGGGTCAGGGGCCAACGTCCTGACTTTC
J: TRBJ2-2; V: TRBV5-4; D: TRBD2; size: .; CDR3: CASSLPGGGELFF; DNA: TGTGCCAGCAGCTTACCGGGGGGCGGGGAGCTGTTTTTT
J: TRBJ1-2; V: TRBV10-3; D: .; size: .; CDR3: CAISESRDYTF; DNA: TGTGCCATCAGTGAGTCGAGGGACTACACCTTC
J: TRBJ2-3; V: TRBV6-5; D: TRBD2; size: .; CDR3: CASSYASGDLTDTQYF; DNA: TGTGCCAGCAGTTACGCTAGCGGGGACCTCACAGATACGCAGTATTTT
J: TRBJ1-1; V: TRBV7-8; D: .; size: .; CDR3: CASSFEGTEAFF; DNA: TGTGCCAGCAGCTTCGAGGGAACTGAAGCTTTCTTT
J: TRBJ2-3; V: TRBV5-6; D: .; size: .; CDR3: CASSLGAGDTQYF; DNA: TGTGCCAGCAGCTTGGGAGCCGGGGATACGCAGTATTTT
J: TRBJ2-7; V: TRBV19; D: .; size: .; CDR3: CASSKSGESYEQYF; DNA: TGTGCCAGTAGTAAATCAGGGGAGTCCTACGAGCAGTACTTC
J: TRBJ1-2; V: TRBV28; D: .; size: once; CDR3: CASTTSQGRRYHGYTF; DNA: TGTGCCAGCACAACATCACAGGGTAGGCGGTACCATGGCTACACCTTC
J: TRBJ1-4; V: TRBV6-2/TRBV6-3; D: .; size: .; CDR3: CASSSRAEANEKLFF; DNA: TGTGCCAGCAGCTCTCGAGCAGAGGCTAATGAAAAACTGTTTTTT
J: TRBJ2-1; V: TRBV7-2; D: .; size: .; CDR3: CASSLALTVSPLSYNEQFF; DNA: TGTGCCAGCAGCTTAGCGCTCACAGTTTCGCCTCTATCCTACAATGAGCAGTTCTTC
J: TRBJ1-1; V: TRBV7-6; D: .; size: .; CDR3: CASSPSSANEAFF; DNA: TGTGCCAGCAGCCCCTCAAGCGCGAATGAAGCTTTCTTT
J: TRBJ2-6; V: TRBV7-8; D: .; size: .; CDR3: CASSPPAGLNKRSGANVLTF; DNA: TGTGCCAGCAGCCCACCGGCGGGCCTAAACAAACGCTCTGGGGCCAACGTCCTGACTTTC
J: TRBJ2-1; V: TRBV4-3; D: TRBD2; size: few; CDR3: CASSQDPAGGYNEQFF; DNA: TGCGCCAGCAGCCAAGATCCAGCGGGGGGGTACAATGAGCAGTTCTTC
J: TRBJ2-3; V: TRBV7-3; D: .; size: .; CDR3: CASSFGTPHTDTQYF; DNA: TGTGCCAGCAGCTTCGGGACACCTCACACAGATACGCAGTATTTT
J: TRBJ1-1; V: TRBV13; D: .; size: .; CDR3: CASSLGGNTEAFF; DNA: TGTGCCAGCAGCTTGGGGGGGAACACTGAAGCTTTCTTT
J: TRBJ2-3; V: TRBV19; D: .; size: .; CDR3: CATTLRADTQYF; DNA: TGTGCCACTACCCTGAGGGCGGATACGCAGTATTTT
J: TRBJ1-2; V: TRBV27; D: .; size: once; CDR3: CASSKGVNYGYTF; DNA: TGTGCCAGCTCGAAGGGGGTTAACTATGGCTACACCTTC
J: TRBJ1-1; V: TRBV19; D: .; size: .; CDR3: CASSMGRLDTEAFF; DNA: TGTGCCAGTAGTATGGGCAGATTGGACACTGAAGCTTTCTTT
J: TRBJ2-5; V: TRBV10-3; D: TRBD1; size: .; CDR3: CAISESSIGTGKETQYF; DNA: TGTGCCATCAGTGAGTCGAGTATCGGGACAGGGAAAGAGACCCAGTACTTC
J: TRBJ1-2; V: TRBV6-6; D: .; size: .; CDR3: CASSPYQGKGGYGYTF; DNA: TGTGCCAGCAGTCCTTACCAGGGGAAGGGTGGCTATGGCTACACCTTC
J: TRBJ2-1; V: TRBV7-9; D: .; size: .; CDR3: CASSGGTESSEQFF; DNA: TGTGCCAGCAGCGGAGGGACGGAATCCAGTGAGCAGTTCTTC
J: TRBJ1-6; V: TRBV5-5; D: .; size: .; CDR3: CASRRDPSSYNSPLHF; DNA: TGTGCCAGCAGGAGGGATCCGAGCTCCTATAATTCACCCCTCCACTTT
J: TRBJ2-1; V: TRBV6-5; D: TRBD1; size: .; CDR3: CASARGDRVGNEQFF; DNA: TGTGCCAGCGCCAGGGGGGACAGGGTAGGCAATGAGCAGTTCTTC
J: TRBJ1-4; V: TRBV13; D: .; size: .; CDR3: CASSIRQVPNEKLFF; DNA: TGTGCCAGCAGCATCCGACAGGTCCCTAATGAAAAACTGTTTTTT
J: TRBJ1-2; V: TRBV6-2/TRBV6-3; D: .; size: .; CDR3: CASSSQGGGYTF; DNA: TGTGCCAGCAGTTCTCAGGGAGGTGGCTACACCTTC
J: TRBJ1-5; V: TRBV19; D: .; size: once; CDR3: CASSAPQGEVGNQPQHF; DNA: TGTGCCAGTAGTGCACCACAGGGAGAAGTGGGCAATCAGCCCCAGCATTTT
J: TRBJ1-1; V: TRBV28; D: .; size: .; CDR3: CASSLGRVGNTEAFF; DNA: TGTGCCAGCAGTTTAGGCAGGGTAGGGAACACTGAAGCTTTCTTT
J: TRBJ2-5; V: TRBV18; D: TRBD2; size: once; CDR3: CASSPKGGETQYF; DNA: TGTGCCAGCTCCCCAAAGGGAGGGGAGACCCAGTACTTC
J: TRBJ2-5; V: TRBV5-1; D: .; size: .; CDR3: CASSYGTPGETQYF; DNA: TGCGCCAGCAGCTATGGCACCCCCGGGGAGACCCAGTACTTC
J: TRBJ2-7; V: TRBV27; D: .; size: .; CDR3: CASRPDSYSYEQYF; DNA: TGTGCCAGCAGACCTGACAGTTACTCCTACGAGCAGTACTTC
J: TRBJ1-3; V: TRBV7-9; D: .; size: .; CDR3: CASSLGGAGNTIYF; DNA: TGTGCCAGCAGCTTAGGGGGCGCCGGAAACACCATATATTTT
J: TRBJ2-2; V: TRBV9; D: .; size: .; CDR3: CASSPRALTGELFF; DNA: TGTGCCAGCAGCCCCAGAGCGCTCACCGGGGAGCTGTTTTTT
J: TRBJ1-6; V: TRBV5-6; D: TRBD1; size: .; CDR3: CASSRDSGGFNSPLHF; DNA: TGTGCCAGCAGCCGGGACAGCGGAGGATTTAATTCACCCCTCCACTTT
J: TRBJ1-2; V: TRBV6-6; D: .; size: .; CDR3: CASRELDEGGYTF; DNA: TGTGCCAGCCGGGAATTGGACGAAGGGGGCTACACCTTC
J: TRBJ2-3; V: TRBV11-1; D: .; size: .; CDR3: CASSFQDTQYF; DNA: TGTGCCAGCAGCTTCCAGGATACGCAGTATTTT
J: TRBJ1-1; V: TRBV5-4; D: TRBD1; size: .; CDR3: CASRVTGAENTEAFF; DNA: TGTGCCAGCAGGGTGACAGGGGCGGAGAACACTGAAGCTTTCTTT
J: TRBJ2-3; V: TRBV6-5; D: .; size: .; CDR3: CASSQLAPSTDTQYF; DNA: TGTGCCAGCAGTCAACTAGCTCCTAGCACAGATACGCAGTATTTT
J: TRBJ1-1; V: TRBV11-2; D: .; size: .; CDR3: CASSLAGGPNTEAFF; DNA: TGTGCCAGCAGCTTGGCCGGAGGTCCGAACACTGAAGCTTTCTTT
J: TRBJ2-7; V: TRBV6-4; D: .; size: .; CDR3: CASSDIEDPRAAYEQYF; DNA: TGTGCCAGCAGTGATATAGAGGACCCCAGGGCAGCCTACGAGCAGTACTTC
J: TRBJ1-2; V: TRBV12-2; D: .; size: .; CDR3: CASRFTAGTGFDYGYTF; DNA: TGTGCAAGTCGCTTTACAGCCGGGACAGGGTTTGACTATGGCTACACCTTC